This TCR beta chain was captured in a study of control samples from healthy donors and cancer patients. This clone has only a few counts. Profiled with immunoSEQ multiplex PCR; TCRdb holds only in-frame clones, not every one. The data contain 120,000 or so clones, over 75% of them singletons. The CDR3 has 15 amino acids. With 8 bases removed from V and 0 bases from J, the gap between germline ends came to 11 bases. Germline V gene data show CDR1 as MNHEY and CDR2 as SVGAGI. The sequence was collected from a man aged 55-75 years in good health. The source material was blood. This chain uses TRBV6-5 with TRBJ2-6; D unresolved. This CDR3 reads CASQNPSSGANVLTF. Written as DNA, the CDR3 is TGTGCCAGCCAGAACCCGTCCTCTGGGGCCAACGTCCTGACTTTC.